Below are 24 T cell receptor beta chains sequenced from a single sample in a study of breast tumors, draining lymph nodes, adjacent tissues. TCRdb passed the multiplex PCR reads through MiXCR, listing each CDR3 protein once. This sample yields 60,000 to 70,000 distinct CDR3 sequences, of which roughly 57% are seen a single time; approximately 18% belongs to the top ten. Sequences were obtained from breast tumor tissue. The receptors were gathered from a female donor with breast cancer. Some clones in this sample may be carry-over from other donors' samples.

The chain uses TRBV7-9 and TRBJ2-7, with D possibly being TRBD1 (5 bases). The V gene's germline CDR1 is SEHNR and CDR2 FQNEAQ (reference sequence). V was shortened by 4 bases and J by 4 bases, with 17 bases between the two germline ends. The CDR3 totals 15 residues. The CDR3 region has the DNA TGTGCCAGCAGCTCAGACAGAACAGTATCTTACGAGCAGTACTTC. It codes for CASSSDRTVSYEQYF. The full variable domain, completed using reference TRBV7-9 and TRBJ2-7, is DTGVSQNPRHKITKRGQNVTFRCDPISEHNRLYWYRQTLGQGPEFLTYFQNEAQLEKSRLLSDRFSAERPKGSFSTLEIQRTEQGDSAMYLCASSSDRTVSYEQYFGPGTRLTVT.

This clonotype has a count of ten or more. The rearrangement links TRBV5-1 to TRBJ2-1; no clear D. There are 13 residues in the CDR3. Trimming shortened V by 3 bases and J by 5 bases, and 9 bases separated the two germline ends. Germline CDR1 and CDR2: SGHRS and YFSETQ. CDR3 loop: CASSSLRNNEQFF. The CDR3 DNA reads TGCGCCAGCAGCTCACTCAGGAACAATGAGCAGTTCTTC.

The chain couples TRBV25-1 to TRBJ2-7; D remains unclear. CDR1 and CDR2 from the germline V gene are MGHDK and SYGVNS. Trimming took 11 bases from V and 0 from J, leaving 11 bases between them. The CDR3 runs to 12 residues. CDR3 sequence (DNA): TGTGCCTCTCGGAGTTGCTCCTACGAGCAGTACTTC. Protein sequence: CASRSCSYEQYF.

This clonotype has a count of ten or more. The gene calls are TRBV2 and TRBJ2-2; 10 bases are a match to TRBD1. Trimming took 4 bases from V and 5 from J; bases not matched to a gene: 4. The length of the CDR3 is 15 residues. CDR1 is SNHLY, CDR2 FYNNEI, per germline. The CDR3 protein is CASSGGGQGTGELFF. CDR3 bases: TGTGCCAGCAGTGGGGGGGGACAGGGGACCGGGGAGCTGTTTTTT.

In its sample, this clonotype was seen many times. At one of its ends the junction is not consistent with the germline gene, which may arise from a read error. V gene TRBV5-1 combines with J gene TRBJ2-3; 9 nucleotides align to TRBD1. The germline gives CDR1 SGHRS, CDR2 YFSETQ. There are 14 residues in the CDR3. CDR3 DNA: TGTGCCAGCAGTTCTGGACAGGGGACAGATACGCAGTATTTT. Amino acid sequence: CASSSGQGTDTQYF.

This chain links TRBV3-1 with TRBJ1-5; 8 bases are a match to TRBD1. V was clipped by 1 base and J by 4 bases; unmatched bases: 3. The CDR3 consists of 15 residues. Germline values: CDR1 LGHDT, CDR2 YNNKEL (reference sequence). CDR3 DNA: TGTGCCAGCAGCCAAGGGGACAGGCGGAATCAGCCCCAGCATTTT. Translation gives CASSQGDRRNQPQHF.

Concerning this clonotype itself: No conserved phenylalanine or tryptophan ends this CDR3, so it is likely a read error. The gene calls are TRBV7-2 and TRBJ2-1; either TRBD1 or TRBD2 may supply D (5 bases each). CDR3 length equals 14 residues. Looked up from germline, CDR1 is SGHTA and CDR2 is FQGNSA. V was shortened by 7 bases and J by 1 base, with 11 bases between the two germline ends. The CDR3 region is CASTWGPSYNEQFV. CDR3 nucleotide sequence: TGTGCCAGCACCTGGGGACCATCCTACAATGAGCAGTTCGTC.

Ten or more counts support this clonotype. The chain couples TRBV15 to TRBJ2-6; 7 bases are shared with TRBD1. This CDR3 is 18 amino acids long. J was trimmed by 0 bases and V by 1 base; bases with no gene match: 6. Germline lookup yields CDR1 LNHNV and CDR2 YYDKDF (reference sequence). DNA for the CDR3: TGTGCCACCAGCAGAGGGACAGGTCTAGCCTCTGGGGCCAACGTCCTGACTTTC. It is translated as CATSRGTGLASGANVLTF. The complete variable domain, with remaining parts taken from reference TRBV15 and TRBJ2-6, reads DAMVIQNPRYQVTQFGKPVTLSCSQTLNHNVMYWYQQKSSQAPKLLFHYYDKDFNNEADTPDNFQSRRPNTSFCFLDIRSPGLGDTAMYLCATSRGTGLASGANVLTFGAGSRLTVL.

This clonotype has at least ten counts. The gene calls are TRBV10-3 and TRBJ1-3; TRBD1 might be the D (5 bases). Germline CDR1 reads ENHRY; CDR2 reads SYGVKD. This CDR3 has 15 residues. Trimming pared 7 bases from V and 2 bases from J, leaving 15 bases between. CDR3 residues: CAITATQGAGNTIYF. The CDR3, as DNA: TGTGCCATCACCGCGACGCAGGGCGCTGGAAACACCATATATTTT.

The V and J genes are TRBV5-1 and TRBJ1-2, with 8 nucleotides matching TRBD1. CDR1 and CDR2 (germline): SGHRS, YFSETQ. V lost 4 bases, J lost 7 bases, and 12 bases stayed unmatched. There are 15 residues in the CDR3. The DNA of the CDR3 is TGCGCCAGCAGCCCAGGACAGGGACAGATTATTGGCTACACCTTC. Residues: CASSPGQGQIIGYTF.

This chain connects TRBV12-3 or TRBV12-4 to TRBJ2-7, with D unclear. Trimming left V 4 bases short and J 6 bases short, with 10 bases between. This CDR3 comprises 12 residues. The DNA of the CDR3 is TGTGCCAGCAGTTCTTGGGTGGCCGAGCAGTACTTC. Translated: CASSSWVAEQYF.

This clonotype showed up many times. The chain joins TRBV6-5 to TRBJ2-5; D unclear. Germline-derived CDR1 and CDR2 are MNHEY and SVGAGI. The CDR3 is 13 residues long. The V end was cut by 5 bases, the J end by 5 bases, with 12 bases between. DNA for the CDR3: TGTGCCAGCAGTCGCCTCTTGGGGGAGACCCAGTACTTC. This codes for CASSRLLGETQYF.

V is TRBV7-2 and J is TRBJ1-6, with a weak D call TRBD1 (6 bases). Trimming stripped 6 bases from V and 5 bases from J, with 17 bases between. Germline assignment: CDR1 SGHTA and CDR2 FQGNSA. The CDR3 length is 16 residues. The CDR3 spells CASRTSGVQNNSPLHF. The CDR3 DNA reads TGTGCCAGCAGAACTTCAGGGGTGCAAAATAATTCACCCCTCCACTTT.

The CDR3 loop reads CASSGMGYGYTF. The CDR3 DNA is TGTGCCAGCAGTGGCATGGGCTATGGCTACACCTTC. This sequence joins TRBV25-1 and TRBJ1-2, with D uncertain. The V end was cut by 4 bases, the J end by 4 bases, with 7 bases between. CDR1 is MGHDK and CDR2 is SYGVNS in the germline V gene. The CDR3 contains 12 residues.

V and J are TRBV24-1 and TRBJ2-3; the D gene is possibly TRBD2 (5 bases). Germline V gene sequence: CDR1 KGHDR, CDR2 SFDVKD. V was trimmed by 4 bases and J by 11 bases, leaving 12 bases between them. The CDR3 sequence is 12 residues long. The chain's CDR3 is CATSEQTTEQYF. CDR3 DNA sequence: TGTGCCACCAGTGAGCAGACTACTGAGCAGTATTTT.

The chain links TRBV20-1 to TRBJ2-7, with D perhaps TRBD1 or TRBD2 (6 bases each). From germline, CDR1 is DFQATT and CDR2 SNEGSKA (reference sequence). The V end was cut by 7 bases, the J end by 0 bases, with 16 bases between. The CDR3 contains 14 residues. The CDR3 sequence: CSGFSGGHSYEQYF. In DNA, the CDR3 is TGCAGTGGCTTTTCCGGGGGACACTCCTACGAGCAGTACTTC.

In regard to this clonotype: The germline gene is not matched at one end of the junction; a read error may be the cause. The genes are TRBV5-8 and TRBJ1-4; D gene uncertain. The CDR3 contains 12 residues. Germline V CDR1 and CDR2: SGHTS, YDEGEE. The CDR3 sequence is CASSLGREKLFF. For the CDR3, the DNA is TGCGCCAGCAGCTTGGGTCGTGAAAAACTGTTTTTT.

This rearrangement joins TRBV7-9 to TRBJ1-2, with D hard to call. Trimming removed 4 bases at V and 9 bases at J, with 12 bases between. Germline-derived CDR1 and CDR2 are SEHNR and FQNEAQ (reference sequence). The CDR3 consists of 12 residues. CDR3 region: CASSSVVLSYTF. In DNA, the CDR3 is TGTGCCAGCAGCTCGGTCGTCCTGAGCTACACCTTC. Full variable domain (remainder filled in from reference TRBV7-9 and TRBJ1-2): DTGVSQNPRHKITKRGQNVTFRCDPISEHNRLYWYRQTLGQGPEFLTYFQNEAQLEKSRLLSDRFSAERPKGSFSTLEIQRTEQGDSAMYLCASSSVVLSYTFGSGTRLTVV.

The rearrangement uses TRBV30 and TRBJ2-2, with D unclear. The CDR3 totals 13 residues. V was cut by 0 bases and J by 7 bases, with 9 bases left in between. Germline V gene data show CDR1 as GTSNPN and CDR2 as SVGIG (reference sequence). The CDR3 is CAWSVVVSGELFF. Written as DNA, the CDR3 is TGTGCCTGGAGTGTTGTGGTGAGCGGGGAGCTGTTTTTT.

The J gene is TRBJ1-2, the V gene TRBV6-5; 8 bases map to TRBD1. Germline V gene sequence: CDR1 MNHEY, CDR2 SVGAGI. CDR3 length equals 14 residues. V dropped 3 bases and J dropped 6; count of bases not matched to a gene: 6. CDR3 sequence: CASSYETGVHGYTF. CDR3 nucleotide sequence: TGTGCCAGCAGTTATGAGACAGGGGTCCATGGCTACACCTTC.

V gene TRBV7-6 combines with J gene TRBJ2-1, with 7 bases identical to TRBD2. The CDR3 is 13 residues long. V lost 2 bases and J lost 12; bases outside the gene matches: 7. Germline-derived CDR1 and CDR2 are SGHVS and FNYEAQ. The DNA of the CDR3 is TGTGCCAGCAGCTTAAGCGGGGCAGATACGCAGTTCTTC. Encoded protein: CASSLSGADTQFF. The variable domain in full, completed from reference TRBV7-6 and TRBJ2-1, reads GAGVSQSPRYKVTKRGQDVALRCDPISGHVSLYWYRQALGQGPEFLTYFNYEAQQDKSGLPNDRFSAERPEGSISTLTIQRTEQRDSAMYRCASSLSGADTQFFGPGTRLTVL.

The genes are TRBV7-2 and TRBJ2-6; no clear D. The germline gives CDR1 SGHTA, CDR2 FQGNSA. The CDR3 sequence is 15 residues long. The ends were cut back, 1 base at V and 5 bases at J, with 9 bases in the middle. The CDR3 DNA follows: TGTGCCAGCAGCTTAGACACGAGTAGGGCCAACGTCCTGACTTTC. It translates to CASSLDTSRANVLTF.

CDR3 region: CASSFNRLAGAYEQYF. The CDR3 coding sequence is TGTGCCAGCAGCTTCAACAGACTAGCGGGAGCCTACGAGCAGTACTTC. V and J are TRBV5-6 and TRBJ2-7; 12 bases fit TRBD2. CDR3 length: 16 residues. The V gene end was trimmed by 2 bases and the J gene end by 2 bases; junction bases not matched to a gene: 5. Looked up from germline, CDR1 is SGHDT and CDR2 is YYEEEE.

This clonotype has ten or more counts. J is TRBJ1-4 and V is TRBV7-9, with 7 bases identical to TRBD1. V lost 5 bases, J lost 8 bases, and 8 bases stayed unmatched. In germline, CDR1 is SEHNR, CDR2 FQNEAQ (reference sequence). This CDR3 is built from 14 residues. As DNA, the CDR3 is TGTGCCAGCAGCCTACAGGGGTGGGACGAAAAACTGTTTTTT. This encodes CASSLQGWDEKLFF.